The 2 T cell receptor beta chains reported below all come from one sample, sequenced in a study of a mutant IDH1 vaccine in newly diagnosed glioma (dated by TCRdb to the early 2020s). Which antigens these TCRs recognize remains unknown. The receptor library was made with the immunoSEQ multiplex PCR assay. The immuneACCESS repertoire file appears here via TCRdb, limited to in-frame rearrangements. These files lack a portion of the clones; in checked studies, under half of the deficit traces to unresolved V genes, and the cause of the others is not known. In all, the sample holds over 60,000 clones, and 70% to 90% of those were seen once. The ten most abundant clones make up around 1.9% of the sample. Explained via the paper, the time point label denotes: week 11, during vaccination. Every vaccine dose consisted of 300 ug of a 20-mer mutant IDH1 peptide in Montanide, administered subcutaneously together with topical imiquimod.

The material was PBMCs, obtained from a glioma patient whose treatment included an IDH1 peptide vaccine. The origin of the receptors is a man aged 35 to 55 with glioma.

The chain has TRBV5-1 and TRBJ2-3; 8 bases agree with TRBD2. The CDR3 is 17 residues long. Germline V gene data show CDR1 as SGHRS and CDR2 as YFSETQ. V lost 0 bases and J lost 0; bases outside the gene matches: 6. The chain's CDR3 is CASSLVTSVTSTDTQYF. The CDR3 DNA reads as TGCGCCAGCAGCTTGGTGACTAGCGTAACTAGCACAGATACGCAGTATTTT.

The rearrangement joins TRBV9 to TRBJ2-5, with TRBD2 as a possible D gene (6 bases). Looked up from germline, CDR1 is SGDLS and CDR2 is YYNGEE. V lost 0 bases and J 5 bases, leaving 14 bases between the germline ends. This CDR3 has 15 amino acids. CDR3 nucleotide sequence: TGTGCCAGCAGCGTAGTACCGCGGGGACCGGAGACCCAGTACTTC. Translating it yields CASSVVPRGPETQYF.